The 25 T cell receptor beta chains presented below share a single source sample, sequenced in a study of T cell responses to AZD1222 COVID-19 vaccine. Generated by immunoSEQ multiplex PCR, the TCRdb table keeps only in-frame clones and is missing some. Among approximately 110,000 clones, 80% to 90% were seen once, and the ten largest hold 7.7%. The specimen comprised peripheral blood, sampled on day 0 of AZD1222 vaccination. Receptors originate from an adult in good health.

The chain is built from TRBV7-2 and TRBJ1-5, with 9 bases identical to TRBD1. This CDR3 spans 15 amino acids. The trim removed 5 bases at V and 6 bases at J, leaving 8 bases unmatched. The V gene's germline CDR1 is SGHTA and CDR2 FQGNSA. CDR3 DNA sequence: TGTGCCAGCAGCCCCGGGACAGGGTTTAGTCAGCCCCAGCATTTT. Protein product: CASSPGTGFSQPQHF.

The CDR3 bases are TGCGCCAGCAGCTTGGAGGGGTTCGATCAGCCCCAGCATTTT. This encodes CASSLEGFDQPQHF. J is TRBJ1-5 and V is TRBV5-1, with D tentatively TRBD1 (5 bases). Trimming shortened V by 0 bases and J by 5 bases, and 9 bases separated the two germline ends. Per the germline V gene, CDR1 is SGHRS and CDR2 is YFSETQ. CDR3 length: 14 residues.

J is TRBJ1-2 and V is TRBV20-1; D gene unclear. The germline CDR1 and CDR2 sequences are DFQATT and SNEGSKA (reference sequence). The V gene lost 0 bases and the J gene lost 6 bases, with 5 bases spanning the gap. There are 11 residues in the CDR3. CDR3 sequence (DNA): TGCAGTGCTAGAGATTATCATGGCTACACCTTC. It codes for CSARDYHGYTF.

The chain joins TRBV18 to TRBJ1-2; D is possibly TRBD1 (5 bases). Deletions cut 4 bases from V and 4 bases from J, with 19 bases between. Germline values: CDR1 KGHSH, CDR2 LQKENI. This CDR3 has 16 residues. CDR3 nucleotides: TGTGCCAGCTCACTGGGGCAGGCACTGACGCCCTATGGCTACACCTTC. Protein: CASSLGQALTPYGYTF.

V is TRBV20-1 and J is TRBJ2-2, with 9 bases lining up with TRBD2. The germline CDR1 and CDR2 sequences are DFQATT and SNEGSKA (reference sequence). The CDR3 totals 16 residues. J lost 7 bases, V lost 3 bases, and 12 bases had no gene match. The CDR3 coding sequence is TGCAGTGCTAGTAACCTTCTAGCGGGAACGGGCGGGGAGCTGTTTTTT. Encoded protein: CSASNLLAGTGGELFF.

V is TRBV9 and J is TRBJ1-2, with D maybe TRBD1 (5 bases). The V gene's germline CDR1 is SGDLS and CDR2 YYNGEE. This CDR3 region has 16 residues. Trimming pared 4 bases from V and 5 bases from J, leaving 21 bases between. CDR3 sequence (DNA): TGTGCCAGCAGCCCCCAAGGAGGAGGGGTGAGTTATGGCTACACCTTC. As protein: CASSPQGGGVSYGYTF.

V and J are TRBV7-9 and TRBJ2-1; D remains ambiguous. The CDR3 runs to 11 residues. Trimming removed 7 bases at V and 8 bases at J, with 9 bases between. Per the germline V gene, CDR1 is SEHNR and CDR2 is FQNEAQ (reference sequence). The CDR3 sequence is CASNIADEQFF. CDR3 in DNA: TGTGCCAGCAACATAGCCGATGAGCAGTTCTTC.

The chain joins TRBV5-5 to TRBJ2-2; tentative D call: TRBD1 (5 bases). The CDR3 is made up of 15 amino acids. V lost 2 bases, J lost 4 bases, and 12 bases lay in between. Germline lookup yields CDR1 SGHKS and CDR2 YYEKEE (reference sequence). The CDR3 is CASSLGAVLTGELFF. The CDR3 bases are TGTGCCAGCAGCTTAGGGGCGGTCCTCACCGGGGAGCTGTTTTTT.

V is TRBV3-1 (or the pseudogene TRBV3-2) and J is TRBJ2-3; TRBD1 matches 8 bases. Germline trimming cut 1 base from V and 5 bases from J; bases unmatched to any gene: 8. Germline V gene lookup returns CDR1 LGHDT and CDR2 YNNKEL (reference sequence). This CDR3 has 16 residues. CDR3 sequence (DNA): TGTGCCAGCAGCCAAGCAAGGACAGGGTTTGGAGATACGCAGTATTTT. Protein product: CASSQARTGFGDTQYF.

V and J are TRBV27 and TRBJ1-2, with 8 bases that match TRBD1. This CDR3 has 15 amino acids. Germline-derived CDR1 and CDR2 are MNHEY and SMNVEV (reference sequence). V was pared by 10 bases and J by 3 bases, with 13 bases of the junction left unmatched. The CDR3 nucleotides are TGTGCCATCCCGACCTCAGGGGGCGTTGACTATGGCTACACCTTC. It specifies CAIPTSGGVDYGYTF.

The chain is built from TRBV30 and TRBJ1-5; 9 bases map to TRBD1. The CDR3 runs 15 residues. Germline V gene data show CDR1 as GTSNPN and CDR2 as SVGIG (reference sequence). The V and J ends lost 1 base and 4 bases, in that order; junction bases with no gene match: 5. DNA of the CDR3: TGTGCCTGGAGTGGCGGGACAGGGAGAAATCAGCCCCAGCATTTT. Protein: CAWSGGTGRNQPQHF.

The chain uses TRBV9 and TRBJ1-4, with 7 bases identical to TRBD1. This CDR3 has 17 residues. The germline V gene encodes CDR1 SGDLS and CDR2 YYNGEE. Trimming at V came to 4 bases and at J to 3 bases, leaving 12 bases not matched to a gene. CDR3 sequence (DNA): TGTGCCAGCAGCCCACAGGGGCCCGGCAGTCCTAATGAAAAACTGTTTTTT. It encodes CASSPQGPGSPNEKLFF. The variable domain in full, with the rest retrieved from reference TRBV9 and TRBJ1-4, is DSGVTQTPKHLITATGQRVTLRCSPRSGDLSVYWYQQSLDQGLQFLIQYYNGEERAKGNILERFSAQQFPDLHSELNLSSLELGDSALYFCASSPQGPGSPNEKLFFGSGTQLSVL.

The chain is built from TRBV7-3 and TRBJ2-3, with TRBD2 matching 10 bases. The CDR3 is made up of 18 amino acids. Germline loops: CDR1 SGHTA, CDR2 FQGTGA. After removal of 1 base from V and 4 bases from J, the junction contained 11 bases not matched to a gene. DNA for the CDR3: TGTGCCAGCAGCTTAATGGGGGCTAGCGGGAGTAGGGCAGATACGCAGTATTTT. It specifies CASSLMGASGSRADTQYF.

The V gene is TRBV28, the J gene TRBJ1-4; 10 bases line up with TRBD1. The CDR3 consists of 14 residues. The trim removed 6 bases at V and 7 bases at J, leaving 5 bases unmatched. CDR1 and CDR2 (germline): MDHEN, SYDVKM. The CDR3 loop reads CASSSGTGVEKLFF. Written as DNA, the CDR3 is TGTGCCAGCAGCTCCGGGACAGGGGTTGAAAAACTGTTTTTT.

The chain employs TRBV6-6 and TRBJ2-7, with a possible D match to TRBD1 (5 bases). The length of the CDR3 is 15 residues. With 0 bases removed from V and 0 bases from J, the gap between germline ends came to 9 bases. CDR1 MNHNY and CDR2 SVGAGI come from the germline V gene (reference sequence). The chain's CDR3 is CASSYSSQGSYEQYF. The CDR3 bases are TGTGCCAGCAGTTACTCATCCCAGGGCTCCTACGAGCAGTACTTC.

Note on this clone: Germline is not matched at one junction end, which may reflect a read error. The rearrangement uses TRBV30 and TRBJ2-7; 8 bases map to TRBD2. The germline V gene encodes CDR1 GTSNPN and CDR2 SVGIG (reference sequence). This CDR3 is 16 amino acids long. The CDR3 DNA is TGTGCCTGGACCTCCGTGGGGCAGCGGGGGCAGGACGAGCAGTATTTC. Translating it yields CAWTSVGQRGQDEQYF. Together with reference TRBV30 and TRBJ2-7, the CDR3 gives the full variable domain: SQTIHQWPATLVQPVGSPLSLECTVEGTSNPNLYWYRQAAGRGLQLLFYSVGIGQISSEVPQNLSASRPQDRQFILSSKKLLLSDSGFYLCAWTSVGQRGQDEQYFGPGTRLTVT.

V gene TRBV3-1 (or the pseudogene TRBV3-2) combines with J gene TRBJ1-2; 8 bases fit TRBD1. Germline trimming cut 4 bases from V and 2 bases from J; bases unmatched to any gene: 3. Germline loops: CDR1 LGHDT, CDR2 YNNKEL (reference sequence). The length of the CDR3 is 14 residues. Here the CDR3 reads CASSPQGANYGYTF. The CDR3 DNA follows: TGTGCCAGCAGCCCGCAGGGGGCAAACTATGGCTACACCTTC.

This clone was found a few times. The V call is TRBV19, the J call TRBJ1-3, with D unclear. Trimming removed 5 bases from V and 5 bases from J, with 19 bases in between. The CDR3 runs to 16 residues. Germline CDR1 LNHDA, CDR2 SQIVND (reference sequence). CDR3: CASSSNRESGRNTIYF. The CDR3 DNA sequence: TGTGCCAGTAGTTCCAACCGAGAGTCCGGTCGAAACACCATATATTTT.

The rearrangement links TRBV28 to TRBJ2-1; TRBD2 aligns across 10 bases. This CDR3 is 16 amino acids long. The V gene end was trimmed by 4 bases and the J gene end by 7 bases; junction bases not matched to a gene: 10. Per germline, CDR1 MDHEN and CDR2 SYDVKM. CDR3 DNA: TGTGCCAGCAGTTCTCCAGCGGGAGGGTCAGAGAATGAGCAGTTCTTC. This codes for CASSSPAGGSENEQFF.

A few counts support this clone. The CDR3 DNA reads TGTGCCAGCAGCGCCTTTACAGGGGACGAAGCTTTCTTT. Protein product: CASSAFTGDEAFF. V and J are TRBV27 and TRBJ1-1; TRBD1 matches at 7 bases. This CDR3 region has 13 residues. Per the germline V gene, CDR1 is MNHEY and CDR2 is SMNVEV (reference sequence). The J segment lost 8 bases and the V segment lost 6 bases, leaving 9 bases of the junction unmatched.

The chain joins TRBV11-3 to TRBJ2-2, with 7 nucleotides matching TRBD1. Germline CDR1 SGHNT, CDR2 YENEEA. V gave up 5 bases and J gave up 0 bases; unmatched junction bases: 3. This CDR3 region has 15 residues. The CDR3 DNA reads TGTGCCAGCAGCGAGACAGGGACGAACACCGGGGAGCTGTTTTTT. Translating gives CASSETGTNTGELFF.

This clone has only a few counts. This chain joins TRBV27 and TRBJ1-4; D is undetermined. The CDR3 spans 15 residues. Germline-derived CDR1 and CDR2 are MNHEY and SMNVEV (reference sequence). V lost 4 bases and J 3 bases, leaving 12 bases between the germline ends. DNA for the CDR3: TGTGCCAGCAGTTACCGGTGGTATGCTAATGAAAAACTGTTTTTT. Residues: CASSYRWYANEKLFF.

This rearrangement joins TRBV30 to TRBJ2-5; 10 nucleotides line up with TRBD2. Germline lookup yields CDR1 GTSNPN and CDR2 SVGIG (reference sequence). V dropped 5 bases and J dropped 9; count of bases not matched to a gene: 12. The CDR3 runs 14 residues. The CDR3 sequence: CAWGSGLAAGAQYF. The CDR3, as DNA: TGTGCCTGGGGGTCCGGACTAGCGGCGGGGGCCCAGTACTTC.

This chain links TRBV27 with TRBJ2-3; D gene ambiguous. Germline V gene lookup returns CDR1 MNHEY and CDR2 SMNVEV (reference sequence). Trimming took 6 bases from V and 6 from J, leaving 10 bases between them. CDR3 length: 12 amino acids. CDR3 protein: CASSRLRDTQYF. CDR3 in DNA: TGTGCCAGCAGCCGCTTGCGGGATACGCAGTATTTT.

The chain combines TRBV5-6 with TRBJ2-5; 9 positions match TRBD2. V gave up 2 bases and J gave up 5 bases; unmatched junction bases: 7. The CDR3 consists of 15 residues. Germline V CDR1 and CDR2: SGHDT, YYEEEE. CDR3: CASSLYSGRHETQYF. The DNA for the CDR3 is TGTGCCAGCAGCTTATATAGCGGGAGACATGAGACCCAGTACTTC.